The sequence of this T cell receptor (beta chain) was determined in a study of human T cells and chemical hapten exposure. This clonotype was seen a few times. Described time point: patch test 3, about 24 weeks after DPC sensitization. Treatment in this sample: therapeutic diphenylcyclopropenone sensitization with weekly scalp DPC. One entry per CDR3 protein results from TCRdb running MiXCR on the RACE reads. The data hold about 82,000 distinct CDR3 sequences, with 10% to 15% observed a single time. Trimming removed 6 bases from V and 5 bases from J; junction bases left unmatched: 6. Germline V gene lookup returns CDR1 DFQATT and CDR2 SNEGSKA (reference sequence). This CDR3 is 14 amino acids long.

This chain connects TRBV20-1 to TRBJ2-1; 11 bases map to TRBD2. The source was whole blood, collected in connection with sensitization to the hapten diphenylcyclopropenone (DPC). The clonotype originates from a woman aged 45-59 years with alopecia areata. Some clones in this sample may be carry-over from other donors' samples. The CDR3 bases are TGCAGTGCCCTGGGACTAGCGGAGAACAATGAGCAGTTCTTC. Protein product: CSALGLAENNEQFF.